This T cell receptor (beta chain) derives from a study of blood T cell repertoires in COVID-19 (TCRdb year 2020). Regarding the complete study: Collaborator samples came from the United States, Italy and Spain and covered acute and convalescent phases of COVID-19. The material from the prospective study consisted of cDNA or gDNA derived from T cells, B-cell-depleted T cells, or PBMCs. Subjects who had been exposed to COVID-19, were actively infected with it, or had recovered from it provided the deeply sampled blood TCRbeta repertoires that made up the dataset. A freely available public database, intended as a resource for researchers studying the immune response to SARS-CoV-2, is where the repertoires were released. Samples came from the ongoing ImmuneRACE study (first 160 participants) plus 1,254 subjects from 6 global collaborators. Nearly every sample came with metadata listing a de-identified subject ID, COVID-19 status, age in years and sex. Where available, HLA class I and class II types were obtained from metadata supplied by the sample provider rather than from assay-based typing.

V is reduced by 2 bases and J by 2 bases, leaving a spacing of 10 bases between them. The CDR3 measures 15 amino acids from cysteine to phenylalanine. Left in the record is the CDR3 DNA by itself, 45 bases read in frame from the first base. Taken from the germline V gene, the CDR1 and CDR2 loops are KGHSH and LQKENI. TCRbeta CDR3 regions were amplified from genomic DNA by means of the immunoSEQ Assay, a bias-controlled multiplex PCR. On the authors' methods: The number of nucleated cells in each sample was estimated by amplification of reference gene primers within the assay. To quantify the absolute abundance of each unique TCRbeta CDR3 rearrangement, sequence reads were collapsed and filtered. Productive Simpson clonality was computed per sample as the square root of Simpson's diversity index over productive rearrangements. Held by TCRdb, this immuneACCESS table contains in-frame sequences only and omits some clones. Under half of the omission traces to an unresolved V gene where checked; the cause of the rest is unknown. V and J calls and clone size are those listed in that table; D and trimming were worked out from the DNA. The sample data list 60,000 to 65,000 clones, and around 85% of these were observed just once. The ten most abundant clones make up 15% to 20% of the sample.

Results the study describes overall, beyond this receptor: How much clinical and demographic metadata was included differed by source and by participant, and the metadata was provided uncurated.

The collaborating institutions used their own protocols to collect whole blood in K2EDTA tubes. For TCRbeta analysis, collaborators shipped samples as frozen whole blood, isolated PBMCs, or DNA extracted from either of those sample types. This clone was counted a few times. The specificity of this receptor is unknown. Nothing much larger sits one base from this clone, and base qualities are not available. This clonotype originated in a man aged 55 to 69 with acute or convalescent COVID-19. The sample comprised peripheral blood. This sequence uses TRBV18 and TRBJ1-5; TRBD1 is a weak D gene call, 6 bases matching. The CDR3 amino acid sequence is: CASSPGAGGNQPQHF. Read as DNA, the sequence is TGTGCCAGCTCACCAGGGGCAGGGGGCAATCAGCCCCAGCATTTT.